This T cell receptor (beta chain) was identified during a study of glioma-infiltrating T cells. Amplification of TCR alpha and beta CDR3 regions from RNA used iRepertoire nested multiplex PCR. MiXCR was run by TCRdb on the multiplex PCR reads, yielding one entry per CDR3 protein. The repertoire holds about 410,000 distinct CDR3 sequences, with roughly two fifths as singletons. Trimming left V 3 bases short and J 1 base short, with 15 bases between. The CDR3 spans 16 residues. The germline V gene encodes CDR1 KGHSH and CDR2 LQKENI. This clonotype was recorded a few times. The clonotype originates from a human donor with low-grade glioma or glioblastoma, undergoing nonglioma brain surgery, or in good health (not recorded which). Sequencing input: glioma tissue, nonneoplastic brain tissue, or PBMCs (not recorded which). The chain couples TRBV18 to TRBJ1-1; D unclear. The CDR3 sequence is CASSPTLPTKNTEAFF. The DNA of the CDR3 is TGTGCCAGCTCACCTACACTCCCCACGAAGAACACTGAAGCTTTCTTT.